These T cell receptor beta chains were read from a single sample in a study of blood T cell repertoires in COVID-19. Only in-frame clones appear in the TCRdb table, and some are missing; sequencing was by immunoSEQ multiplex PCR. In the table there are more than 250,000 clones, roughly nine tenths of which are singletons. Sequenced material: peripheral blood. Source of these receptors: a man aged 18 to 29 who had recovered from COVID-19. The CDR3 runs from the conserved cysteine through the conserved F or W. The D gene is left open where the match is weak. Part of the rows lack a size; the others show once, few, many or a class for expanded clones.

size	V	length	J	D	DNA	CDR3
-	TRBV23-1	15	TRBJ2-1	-	TGCGCCAGCAGTCAGAAACGAGCACGCTACAATGAGCAGTTCTTC	CASSQKRARYNEQFF
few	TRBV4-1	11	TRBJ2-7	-	TGCGCCAGCAGCCGGGACTCCGAGCAGTACTTC	CASSRDSEQYF
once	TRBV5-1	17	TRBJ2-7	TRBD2	TGCGCCAGCAGCCAGGGACTAGCGGGGGTTTTCTCCTACGAGCAGTACTTC	CASSQGLAGVFSYEQYF
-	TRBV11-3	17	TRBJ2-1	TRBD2	TGTGCCAGCAGCCTGTCTCTAGCGGGGGACTCCTACAATGAGCAGTTCTTC	CASSLSLAGDSYNEQFF
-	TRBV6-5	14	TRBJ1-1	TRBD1	TGTGCCAGCAGTCCAGGGGGGACAGGGGGTAACGCTTTCTTT	CASSPGGTGGNAFF
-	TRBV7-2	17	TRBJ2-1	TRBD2	TGTGCCAGCACCCCGGAGATTAGCGGGATCTCCTACAATGAGCAGTTCTTC	CASTPEISGISYNEQFF
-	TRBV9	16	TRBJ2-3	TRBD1	TGTGCCAGCCGCCGGGTAGGGACAGGGAGCACAGATACGCAGTATTTT	CASRRVGTGSTDTQYF
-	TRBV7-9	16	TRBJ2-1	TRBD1	TGTGCCAGCAGCCAAGCCGGGACAGGGTCGGGGAATGAGCAGTTCTTC	CASSQAGTGSGNEQFF
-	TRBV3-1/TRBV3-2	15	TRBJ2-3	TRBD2	TGTGCCAGCAGCACCTCCGGGACTAGCGAAGATACGCAGTATTTT	CASSTSGTSEDTQYF
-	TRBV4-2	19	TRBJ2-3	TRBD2	TGTGCCAGCAGCCCCCGGGGTAGCGGGGGAGGTACTAGCACAGATACGCAGTATTTT	CASSPRGSGGGTSTDTQYF